The next 12 T cell receptor beta chains were all read from a single sample in a study of OX40 agonist ivuxolimab in advanced cancers. Data came from immunoSEQ multiplex PCR; TCRdb stores just in-frame clones and leaves some out. The sample consists of some 70,000 clones, about 90% of them appearing once. The sample was CD4+ or CD8+ T cells sorted from blood, taken in a trial of the OX40 agonist ivuxolimab. Receptors originate from an adult with an advanced solid tumor such as melanoma, head and neck, liver or kidney cancer.

This chain connects TRBV28 to TRBJ1-5, with 7 bases aligning to TRBD1. The CDR3 spans 17 residues. Per the germline V gene, CDR1 is MDHEN and CDR2 is SYDVKM. Trimming cost V 6 bases and J 7 bases; bases outside gene matches: 18. In nucleotides, the CDR3 is TGTGCCAGCAGCCGTCGACAGGGTTTCCCCTCACGACAGCCCCAGCATTTT. Amino acid sequence: CASSRRQGFPSRQPQHF.

The chain has TRBV7-2 and TRBJ1-5; D is unresolved. The CDR3 is made up of 13 amino acids. Trimming removed 5 bases from V and 0 bases from J, with 5 bases in between. The V gene's germline CDR1 is SGHTA and CDR2 FQGNSA. CDR3 protein: CASSPYSNQPQHF. The CDR3 coding sequence is TGTGCCAGCAGCCCTTATAGCAATCAGCCCCAGCATTTT.

The rearrangement joins TRBV5-1 to TRBJ1-3; D might be TRBD1 (5 bases). V shed 0 bases and J shed 1 base, with 5 bases lying between them. The CDR3 is made up of 14 amino acids. Germline values: CDR1 SGHRS, CDR2 YFSETQ. This CDR3 reads CASSLAGSGNTIYF. DNA for the CDR3: TGCGCCAGCAGCTTGGCAGGGTCTGGAAACACCATATATTTT. The full variable domain, its missing parts supplied by reference TRBV5-1 and TRBJ1-3, is KAGVTQTPRYLIKTRGQQVTLSCSPISGHRSVSWYQQTPGQGLQFLFEYFSETQRNKGNFPGRFSGRQFSNSRSEMNVSTLELGDSALYLCASSLAGSGNTIYFGEGSWLTVV.

CDR3 sequence: CASSPSGYRYGYTF. The CDR3 nucleotides read TGTGCCAGCAGCCCCTCCGGGTATCGGTATGGCTACACCTTC. The rearrangement uses TRBV11-2 and TRBJ1-2, with no clear D. V lost 5 bases, J lost 5 bases, and 15 bases lay in between. Germline CDR1 and CDR2: SGHAT and FQNNGV. The CDR3 covers 14 residues.

The J gene is TRBJ1-2, the V gene TRBV6-4; TRBD1 matches 9 bases. This CDR3 comprises 15 residues. Germline trimming cut 5 bases from V and 7 bases from J; bases unmatched to any gene: 11. The germline V gene encodes CDR1 MRHNA and CDR2 SNTAGT. CDR3 sequence (DNA): TGTGCCAGCAGTAGGACAGGGGAAACCCGGAGTGGCTACACCTTC. Protein sequence: CASSRTGETRSGYTF.

The V gene is TRBV27, the J gene TRBJ2-1, with 8 bases fitting TRBD1. The CDR3 contains 13 residues. V was pared by 6 bases and J by 7 bases, with 5 bases of the junction left unmatched. Germline CDR1 MNHEY, CDR2 SMNVEV (reference sequence). CDR3 residues: CASRRTGTNEQFF. The DNA for the CDR3 is TGTGCCAGCAGGCGGACAGGGACAAATGAGCAGTTCTTC.

V is TRBV18 and J is TRBJ1-2, with no clear D. This CDR3 is 19 amino acids long. The germline CDR1 and CDR2 sequences are KGHSH and LQKENI. The V end was cut by 1 base, the J end by 0 bases, with 21 bases between. CDR3 protein: CASSPLLQSLPLANYGYTF. The CDR3 DNA follows: TGTGCCAGCTCACCACTATTGCAGTCCCTCCCCTTAGCTAACTATGGCTACACCTTC.

The table lists this clone with a few counts. This CDR3 reads CASSLTRFNNEQFF. The CDR3 DNA reads as TGTGCCAGCAGCTTAACAAGATTCAACAATGAGCAGTTCTTC. The rearrangement joins TRBV7-3 to TRBJ2-1; D gene unclear. Germline assignment: CDR1 SGHTA and CDR2 FQGTGA. CDR3 length: 14 amino acids. V shed 0 bases and J shed 5 bases, with 8 bases lying between them.

The chain recombines TRBV5-1 with TRBJ2-1; TRBD2 matches at 7 bases. CDR3 length: 15 residues. Unmatched junction bases numbered 4, after V lost 4 bases and J lost 0 bases. CDR1 and CDR2 from the germline V gene are SGHRS and YFSETQ. CDR3 DNA sequence: TGCGCCAGCAGCAATAGCGGGCCCTCCTACAATGAGCAGTTCTTC. This sequence encodes CASSNSGPSYNEQFF.

The chain couples TRBV27 to TRBJ2-1; D possibly corresponds to TRBD2 (6 bases). V lost 6 bases and J lost 4, with 19 bases in between. CDR3 length: 16 amino acids. Germline CDR1 MNHEY, CDR2 SMNVEV (reference sequence). The CDR3 DNA sequence: TGTGCCAGCAGCTTCTCCCAAGCGGGTCTGTACAATGAGCAGTTCTTC. Translated, it gives CASSFSQAGLYNEQFF.

CDR3 in DNA: TGTGCCAGCAGTAACCAGAGAAACAATGAGCAGTTCTTC. This gives the protein CASSNQRNNEQFF. The chain is built from TRBV6-1 and TRBJ2-1; D gene uncertain. V was pared by 5 bases and J by 5 bases, with 10 bases between. The germline V gene has CDR1 MNHNS and CDR2 SASEGT. This CDR3 comprises 13 residues.

Only a few counts were recorded for this clone. This rearrangement joins TRBV2 to TRBJ2-7; D may be TRBD2 (5 bases). Germline values: CDR1 SNHLY, CDR2 FYNNEI. This CDR3 comprises 14 residues. The germline V and J ends were trimmed by 3 bases and 6 bases, with 15 bases remaining between them. CDR3 DNA sequence: TGTGCCAGCAGTGAGTCCACCCGCGGGCGCGAGCAGTACTTC. Its translation: CASSESTRGREQYF.